This is a list of T cell receptor beta chains from one sample in a study of graft-versus-host responses after intestinal transplantation. TCRdb keeps only in-frame clones here, not all; method: immunoSEQ multiplex PCR. The data contain about 39,000 clones, 90% to 95% of them singletons. Their recognized antigens are unknown. This sample comprised unstimulated CD8+ T cells sorted from spleen or lymph node cells, obtained before transplant. These receptors came from a human donor who was the organ donor for an intestinal transplant. The conserved cysteine and the conserved F or W are not part of the CDR3 here. Each record gives: V gene, CDR3 protein.

V gene: TRBV19
CDR3 protein: ASTRDSYGYT

V gene: TRBV6-1
CDR3 protein: SGRGDYNEQF

V gene: TRBV19
CDR3 protein: ASSIVGYTEAF

V gene: TRBV19
CDR3 protein: ASRVREATEAF

V gene: TRBV5-6
CDR3 protein: AGSTVRDEQF

V gene: TRBV5-8
CDR3 protein: ASSLGVARLNTEAF

V gene: TRBV19
CDR3 protein: ASSMSGFSTDTQY

V gene: TRBV19
CDR3 protein: ASSIWAGEGIIGSYNEQF

V gene: TRBV5-6
CDR3 protein: ASSFGAGDEAF

V gene: TRBV11-3
CDR3 protein: ASSPPGGPYEQY

V gene: TRBV25-1
CDR3 protein: ASSEYYRGPNSPLH

V gene: TRBV6-5
CDR3 protein: ASSPGTGGHEQY

V gene: TRBV11-1
CDR3 protein: ASSFENTEAF